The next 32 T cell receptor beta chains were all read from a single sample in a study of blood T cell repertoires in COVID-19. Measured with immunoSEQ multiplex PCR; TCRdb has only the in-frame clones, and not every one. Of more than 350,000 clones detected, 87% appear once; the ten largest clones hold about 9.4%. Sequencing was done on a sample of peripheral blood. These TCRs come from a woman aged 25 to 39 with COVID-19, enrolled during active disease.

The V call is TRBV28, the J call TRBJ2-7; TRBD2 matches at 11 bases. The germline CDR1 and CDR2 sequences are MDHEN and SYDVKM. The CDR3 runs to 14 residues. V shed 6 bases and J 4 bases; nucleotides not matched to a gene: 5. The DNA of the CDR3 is TGTGCCAGCAGACTAGCGGGAGCTAGGTACGAGCAGTACTTC. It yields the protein CASRLAGARYEQYF.

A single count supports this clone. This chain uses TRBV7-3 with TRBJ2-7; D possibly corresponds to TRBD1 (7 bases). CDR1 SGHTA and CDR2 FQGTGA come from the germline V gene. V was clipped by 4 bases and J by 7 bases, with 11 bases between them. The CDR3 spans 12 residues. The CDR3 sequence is CASSSPGGEQYF. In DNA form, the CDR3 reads TGTGCCAGCAGCTCCCCAGGGGGGGAGCAGTACTTC.

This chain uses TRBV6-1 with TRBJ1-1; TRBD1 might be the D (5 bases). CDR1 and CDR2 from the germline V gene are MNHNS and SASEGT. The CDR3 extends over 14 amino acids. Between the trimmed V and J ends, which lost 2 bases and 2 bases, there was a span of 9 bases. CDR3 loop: CASSEWTPNTEAFF. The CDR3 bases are TGTGCCAGCAGTGAATGGACACCTAACACTGAAGCTTTCTTT.

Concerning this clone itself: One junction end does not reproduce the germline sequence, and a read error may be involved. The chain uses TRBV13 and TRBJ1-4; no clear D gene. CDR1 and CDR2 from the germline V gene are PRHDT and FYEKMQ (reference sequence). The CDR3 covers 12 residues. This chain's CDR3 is CASSLANKKLFF. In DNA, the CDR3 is TGTGCCAGCAGCTTAGCTAATAAAAAACTGTTTTTT.

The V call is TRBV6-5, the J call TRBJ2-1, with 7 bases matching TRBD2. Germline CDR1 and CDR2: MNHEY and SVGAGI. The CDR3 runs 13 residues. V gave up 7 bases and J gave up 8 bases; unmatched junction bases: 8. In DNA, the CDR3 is TGTGCCAGCACCCGAGGGAGGGTCGATGAGCAGTTCTTC. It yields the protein CASTRGRVDEQFF.

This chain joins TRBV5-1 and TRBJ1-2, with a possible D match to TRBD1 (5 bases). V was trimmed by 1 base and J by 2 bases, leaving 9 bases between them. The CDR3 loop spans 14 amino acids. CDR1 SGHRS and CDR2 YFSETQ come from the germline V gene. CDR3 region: CASSLIRQNYGYTF. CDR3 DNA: TGCGCCAGCAGCTTGATCCGACAGAACTATGGCTACACCTTC.

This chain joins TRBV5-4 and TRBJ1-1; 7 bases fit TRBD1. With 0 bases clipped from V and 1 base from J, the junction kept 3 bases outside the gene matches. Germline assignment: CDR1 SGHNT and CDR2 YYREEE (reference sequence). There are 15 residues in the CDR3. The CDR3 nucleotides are TGTGCCAGCAGCTTGGTGGCAGGGGGGAACACTGAAGCTTTCTTT. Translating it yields CASSLVAGGNTEAFF.

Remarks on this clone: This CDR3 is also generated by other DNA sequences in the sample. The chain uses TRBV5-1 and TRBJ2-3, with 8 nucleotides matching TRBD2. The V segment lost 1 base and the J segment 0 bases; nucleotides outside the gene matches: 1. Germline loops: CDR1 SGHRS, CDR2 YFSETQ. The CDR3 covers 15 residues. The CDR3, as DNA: TGCGCCAGCAGCTTGACTAGCGGTAGCACAGATACGCAGTATTTT. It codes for CASSLTSGSTDTQYF.

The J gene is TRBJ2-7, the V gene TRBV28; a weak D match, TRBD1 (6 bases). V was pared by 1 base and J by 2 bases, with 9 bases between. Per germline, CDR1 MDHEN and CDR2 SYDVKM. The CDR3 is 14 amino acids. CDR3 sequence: CASSLFDRTYEQYF. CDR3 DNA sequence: TGTGCCAGCAGTTTATTTGACAGGACCTACGAGCAGTACTTC.

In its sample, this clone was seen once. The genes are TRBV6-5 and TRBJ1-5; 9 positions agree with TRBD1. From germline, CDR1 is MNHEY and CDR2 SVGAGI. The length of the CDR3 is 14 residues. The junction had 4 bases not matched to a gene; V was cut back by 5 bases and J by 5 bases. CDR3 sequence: CASSKRQGDQPQHF. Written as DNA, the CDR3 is TGTGCCAGCAGTAAGCGACAGGGGGATCAGCCCCAGCATTTT.

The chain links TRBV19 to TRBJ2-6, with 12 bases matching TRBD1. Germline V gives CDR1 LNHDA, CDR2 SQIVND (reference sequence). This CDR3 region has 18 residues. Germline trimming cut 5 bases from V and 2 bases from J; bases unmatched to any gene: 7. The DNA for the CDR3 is TGTGCCAGTAGTTCCCCGGGACAGGGGGCTGCTGGGGCCAACGTCCTGACTTTC. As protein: CASSSPGQGAAGANVLTF.

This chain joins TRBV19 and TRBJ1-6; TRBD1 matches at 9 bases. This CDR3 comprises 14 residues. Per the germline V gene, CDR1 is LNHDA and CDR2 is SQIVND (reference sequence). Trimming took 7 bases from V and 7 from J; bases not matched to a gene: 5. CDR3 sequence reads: CASTTGGLNSPLHF. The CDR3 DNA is TGTGCCAGTACTACAGGGGGCCTCAATTCACCCCTCCACTTT.

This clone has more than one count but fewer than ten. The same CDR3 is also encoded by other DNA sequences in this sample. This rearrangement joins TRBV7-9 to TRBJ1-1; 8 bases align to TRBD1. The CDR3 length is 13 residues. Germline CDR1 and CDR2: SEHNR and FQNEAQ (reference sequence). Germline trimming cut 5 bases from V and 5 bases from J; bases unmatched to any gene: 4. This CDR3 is CASSLQGGTEAFF. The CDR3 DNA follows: TGTGCCAGCAGCCTACAGGGGGGAACTGAAGCTTTCTTT.

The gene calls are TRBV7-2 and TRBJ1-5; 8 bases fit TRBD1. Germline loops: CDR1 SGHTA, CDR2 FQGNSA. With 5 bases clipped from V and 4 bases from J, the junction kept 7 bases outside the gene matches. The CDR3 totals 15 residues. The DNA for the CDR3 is TGTGCCAGCAGCCCGGCCGGGACAGGAAATCAGCCCCAGCATTTT. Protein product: CASSPAGTGNQPQHF.

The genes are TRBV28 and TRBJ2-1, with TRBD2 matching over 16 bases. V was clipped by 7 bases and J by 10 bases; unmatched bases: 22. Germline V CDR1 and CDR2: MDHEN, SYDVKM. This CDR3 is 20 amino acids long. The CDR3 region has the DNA TGTGCCAGCATCCCCAGGGTGGGACTAGCGGGAGGGCCTTCCGATTGGGAGCAGTTCTTC. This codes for CASIPRVGLAGGPSDWEQFF.

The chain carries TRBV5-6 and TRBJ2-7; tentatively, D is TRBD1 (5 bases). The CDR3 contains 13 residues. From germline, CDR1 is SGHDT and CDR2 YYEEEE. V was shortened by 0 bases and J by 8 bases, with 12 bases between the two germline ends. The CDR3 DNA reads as TGTGCCAGCAGCTTGGTGGGGCAGCCTAAGCAGTACTTC. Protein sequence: CASSLVGQPKQYF.

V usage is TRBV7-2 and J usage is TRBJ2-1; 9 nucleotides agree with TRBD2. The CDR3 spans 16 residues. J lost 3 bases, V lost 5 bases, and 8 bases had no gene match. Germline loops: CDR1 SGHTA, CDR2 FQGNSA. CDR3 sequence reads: CASSPRLAEHYNEQFF. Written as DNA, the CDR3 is TGTGCCAGCAGCCCCCGACTAGCGGAACACTACAATGAGCAGTTCTTC.

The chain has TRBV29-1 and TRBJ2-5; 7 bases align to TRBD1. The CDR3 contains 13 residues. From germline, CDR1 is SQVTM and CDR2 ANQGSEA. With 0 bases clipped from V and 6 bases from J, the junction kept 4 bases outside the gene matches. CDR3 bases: TGCAGCGTTGAAGAACAGGGGATGAAGACCCAGTACTTC. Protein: CSVEEQGMKTQYF.

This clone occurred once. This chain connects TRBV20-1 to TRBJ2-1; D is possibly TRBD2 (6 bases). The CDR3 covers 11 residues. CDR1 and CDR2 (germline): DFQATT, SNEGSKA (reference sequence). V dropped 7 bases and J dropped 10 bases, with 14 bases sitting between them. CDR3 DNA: TGCAGTGTGCTAAGGGCGGGAGAGCAGTTCTTC. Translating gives CSVLRAGEQFF.

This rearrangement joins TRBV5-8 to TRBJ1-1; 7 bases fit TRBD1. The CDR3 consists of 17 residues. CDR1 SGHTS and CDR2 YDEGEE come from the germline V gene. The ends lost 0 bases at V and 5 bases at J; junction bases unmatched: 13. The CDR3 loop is CASSLAGQRGLRTEAFF. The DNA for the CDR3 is TGTGCCAGCAGCTTGGCGGGACAGAGGGGGCTAAGGACTGAAGCTTTCTTT.

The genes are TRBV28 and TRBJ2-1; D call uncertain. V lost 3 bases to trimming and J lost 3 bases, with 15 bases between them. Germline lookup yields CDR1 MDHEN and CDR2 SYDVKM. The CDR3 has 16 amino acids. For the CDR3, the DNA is TGTGCCAGCAGTTTTGTTAGCAGTCACAACTACAATGAGCAGTTCTTC. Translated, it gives CASSFVSSHNYNEQFF.

DNA of the CDR3: TGTGCCAGTAGTATAAGGGACAGGTCCTACAATGAGCAGTTCTTC. Translating it yields CASSIRDRSYNEQFF. This chain joins TRBV19 and TRBJ2-1; the match to TRBD1 covers 8 bases. Germline CDR1 and CDR2: LNHDA and SQIVND (reference sequence). Trimming removed 2 bases from V and 1 base from J; junction bases left unmatched: 1. The CDR3 is 15 residues long.

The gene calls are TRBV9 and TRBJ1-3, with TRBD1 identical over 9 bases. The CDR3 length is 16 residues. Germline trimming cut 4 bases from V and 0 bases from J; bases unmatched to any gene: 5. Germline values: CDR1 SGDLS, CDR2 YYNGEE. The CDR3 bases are TGTGCCAGCAGCATACAGGGGGCCCTCTCTGGAAACACCATATATTTT. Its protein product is CASSIQGALSGNTIYF.

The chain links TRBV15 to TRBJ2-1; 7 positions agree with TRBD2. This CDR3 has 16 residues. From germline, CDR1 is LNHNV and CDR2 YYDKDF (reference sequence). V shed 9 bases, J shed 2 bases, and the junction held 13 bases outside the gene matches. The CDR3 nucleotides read TGTGCCACTGCTTTGACTAGCAGGAGACCCTACAATGAGCAGTTCTTC. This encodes CATALTSRRPYNEQFF.

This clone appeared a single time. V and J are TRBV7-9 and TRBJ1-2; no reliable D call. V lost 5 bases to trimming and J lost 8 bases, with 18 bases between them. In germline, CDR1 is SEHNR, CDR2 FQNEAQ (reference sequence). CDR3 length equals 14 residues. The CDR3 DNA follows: TGTGCCAGCAGCCCCGCAGATCGGACGGGAGGCTACACCTTC. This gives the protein CASSPADRTGGYTF.

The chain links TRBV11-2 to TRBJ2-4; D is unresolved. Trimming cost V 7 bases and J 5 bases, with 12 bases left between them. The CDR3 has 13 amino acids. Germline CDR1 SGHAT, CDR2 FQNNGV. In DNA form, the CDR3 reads TGTGCCAGCACCTCTTTTCTAGAAAACATTCAGTACTTC. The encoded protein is CASTSFLENIQYF.

The CDR3 region has the DNA TGTGCCAGCCGCGGGACAGCCCCCTACGAGCAGTACTTC. Amino acids: CASRGTAPYEQYF. V is TRBV28 and J is TRBJ2-7, with a tentative D call TRBD1 (7 bases). The CDR3 is 13 amino acids. Germline V gene lookup returns CDR1 MDHEN and CDR2 SYDVKM. V was cut by 8 bases and J by 2 bases, with 13 bases left in between.

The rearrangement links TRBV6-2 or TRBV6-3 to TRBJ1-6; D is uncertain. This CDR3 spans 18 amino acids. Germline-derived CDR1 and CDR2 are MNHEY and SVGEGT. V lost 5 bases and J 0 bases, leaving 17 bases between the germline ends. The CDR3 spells CASSPRTGSSSYNSPLHF. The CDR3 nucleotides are TGTGCCAGCAGTCCACGGACGGGATCAAGCTCCTATAATTCACCCCTCCACTTT.

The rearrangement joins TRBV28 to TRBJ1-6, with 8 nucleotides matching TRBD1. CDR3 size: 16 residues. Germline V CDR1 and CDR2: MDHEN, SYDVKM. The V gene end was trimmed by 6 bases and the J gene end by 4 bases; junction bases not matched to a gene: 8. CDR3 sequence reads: CASSLQGDAYNSPLHF. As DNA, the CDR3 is TGTGCCAGCAGCTTACAGGGGGATGCTTATAATTCACCCCTCCACTTT.

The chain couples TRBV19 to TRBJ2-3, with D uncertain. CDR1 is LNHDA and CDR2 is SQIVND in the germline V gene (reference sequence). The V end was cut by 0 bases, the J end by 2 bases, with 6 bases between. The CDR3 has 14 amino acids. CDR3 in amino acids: CASSIDATTDTQYF. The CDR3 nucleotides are TGTGCCAGTAGTATAGATGCTACCACAGATACGCAGTATTTT.

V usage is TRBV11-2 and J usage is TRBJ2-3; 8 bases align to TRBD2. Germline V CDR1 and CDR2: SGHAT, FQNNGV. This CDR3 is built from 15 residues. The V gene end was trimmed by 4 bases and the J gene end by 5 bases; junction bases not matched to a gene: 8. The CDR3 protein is CASSSPGLGRDTQYF. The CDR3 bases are TGTGCCAGCAGCTCCCCGGGACTAGGAAGAGATACGCAGTATTTT.

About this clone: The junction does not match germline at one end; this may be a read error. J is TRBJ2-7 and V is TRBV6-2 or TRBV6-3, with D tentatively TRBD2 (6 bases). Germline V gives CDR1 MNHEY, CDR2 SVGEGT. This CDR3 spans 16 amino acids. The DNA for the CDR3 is TGTGCCAGCAGCTACTCACTTCTGGGGGGACCCTACGAGCAGTACTTC. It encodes CASSYSLLGGPYEQYF.